The 23 T cell receptor beta chains below come from one sample, sequenced in a study of OX40 agonist ivuxolimab in advanced cancers. The repertoire was sequenced with immunoSEQ multiplex PCR; TCRdb's copy has only in-frame clones and lacks some. The sample yields tens of thousands of clones, around 93% seen once. The sequencing here drew on CD4+ or CD8+ T cells sorted from blood, taken in a trial of the OX40 agonist ivuxolimab. The source is an adult with an advanced solid tumor such as melanoma, head and neck, liver or kidney cancer.

This chain joins TRBV6-6 and TRBJ1-5; no clear D gene. CDR1 is MNHNY, CDR2 SVGAGI, per germline (reference sequence). V was pared by 0 bases and J by 4 bases, with 10 bases between. The CDR3 spans 15 residues. Here the CDR3 reads CASSYSEAGNQPQHF. In DNA form, the CDR3 reads TGTGCCAGCAGTTACTCGGAGGCGGGGAATCAGCCCCAGCATTTT.

This chain uses TRBV19 with TRBJ1-2; D ambiguous. Germline values: CDR1 LNHDA, CDR2 SQIVND (reference sequence). This CDR3 has 12 amino acids. With 3 bases removed from V and 8 bases from J, the gap between germline ends came to 10 bases. The CDR3 bases are TGTGCCAGTAGTATTGCCAGTGGGGGCTACACCTTC. As protein: CASSIASGGYTF.

This clone has just one count. The chain couples TRBV6-6 to TRBJ1-1; maybe TRBD1 (5 bases). The V gene lost 4 bases and the J gene lost 1 base, with 10 bases spanning the gap. The germline V gene encodes CDR1 MNHNY and CDR2 SVGAGI (reference sequence). The length of the CDR3 is 14 residues. CDR3 coding DNA: TGTGCCAGCAGTTCGGGGCATAAGAACACTGAAGCTTTCTTT. It is translated as CASSSGHKNTEAFF.

This chain connects TRBV29-1 to TRBJ2-1; D might be TRBD1 or TRBD2, each matching 5 bases. Trimming removed 3 bases at V and 8 bases at J, with 14 bases between. The germline V gene has CDR1 SQVTM and CDR2 ANQGSEA. CDR3 length equals 13 residues. CDR3 sequence reads: CSVDFTGADEQFF. CDR3 DNA sequence: TGCAGCGTTGACTTCACCGGGGCCGATGAGCAGTTCTTC.

The chain links TRBV9 to TRBJ1-1, with D possibly TRBD1 on 6 matching bases. Deletions cut 4 bases from V and 1 base from J, with 14 bases between. The CDR3 runs to 15 residues. CDR1 and CDR2 (germline): SGDLS, YYNGEE. The CDR3 nucleotides are TGTGCCAGCAGCCGTAGTTGGGGGGCGAACACTGAAGCTTTCTTT. Its translation: CASSRSWGANTEAFF.

This clone was seen a few times. The chain is built from TRBV5-6 and TRBJ1-5, with TRBD1 as a possible D gene (5 bases). V was trimmed by 4 bases and J by 3 bases, leaving 8 bases between them. The germline V gene has CDR1 SGHDT and CDR2 YYEEEE. CDR3 length equals 13 residues. Here the CDR3 DNA reads TGTGCCAGCAGCCTCGGGACCAATCAGCCCCAGCATTTT. Translation: CASSLGTNQPQHF.

The V gene is TRBV6-5, the J gene TRBJ2-3; D uncertain. There are 14 residues in the CDR3. Germline CDR1 MNHEY, CDR2 SVGAGI. Deletions cut 5 bases from V and 2 bases from J, with 11 bases between. CDR3 protein: CASSRSPITDTQYF. CDR3 bases: TGTGCCAGCAGTCGATCCCCCATCACAGATACGCAGTATTTT.

J is TRBJ2-7 and V is TRBV6-5; D is tentatively TRBD1 or TRBD2 (6 bases each). V gave up 5 bases and J gave up 6 bases, with 17 bases separating them. Germline-derived CDR1 and CDR2 are MNHEY and SVGAGI. This CDR3 spans 14 amino acids. DNA for the CDR3: TGTGCCAGCAGTAACCGGGGGCCGACCATCGAGCAGTACTTC. As protein: CASSNRGPTIEQYF.

The chain recombines TRBV28 with TRBJ2-7; D may be TRBD2 (5 bases). Trimming pared 7 bases from V and 4 bases from J, leaving 14 bases between. CDR1 MDHEN and CDR2 SYDVKM come from the germline V gene. The length of the CDR3 is 13 residues. CDR3 sequence reads: CASTGIYHYEQYF. The CDR3 region has the DNA TGTGCCAGCACGGGGATTTACCATTACGAGCAGTACTTC.

The genes are TRBV12-5 and TRBJ2-3; no clear D. CDR3 length equals 14 residues. The germline V gene encodes CDR1 LGHNT and CDR2 FRNRAP. Trimming removed 6 bases from V and 2 bases from J, with 12 bases in between. In nucleotides, the CDR3 is TGTGCTAGTGGCCTCATAACGTACACAGATACGCAGTATTTT. Protein sequence: CASGLITYTDTQYF.

CDR3 in DNA: TGTGCCTGGAGTGTAGTATCGGGACCGTATGGCTACACCTTC. It codes for CAWSVVSGPYGYTF. The chain has TRBV30 and TRBJ1-2; tentative D call: TRBD1 (5 bases). The CDR3 contains 14 residues. Trimming removed 0 bases from V and 5 bases from J, with 13 bases in between. In germline, CDR1 is GTSNPN, CDR2 SVGIG (reference sequence).

CDR3 sequence: CASSRRPSGLNYEQYV. CDR3 bases: TGTGCCAGCAGCCGACGCCCTAGCGGATTAAACTACGAGCAGTACGTC. The chain carries TRBV28 and TRBJ2-7, with 7 bases lining up with TRBD2. V lost 6 bases and J lost 3; bases outside the gene matches: 14. Germline V gene lookup returns CDR1 MDHEN and CDR2 SYDVKM. The CDR3 length is 16 residues.

The chain combines TRBV7-9 with TRBJ2-2; D is uncertain. Germline lookup yields CDR1 SEHNR and CDR2 FQNEAQ (reference sequence). The CDR3 contains 14 residues. Trimming removed 1 base at V and 6 bases at J, with 9 bases between. The CDR3 sequence is CASSLVSGPGELFF. CDR3 sequence (DNA): TGTGCCAGCAGCTTAGTATCCGGGCCCGGGGAGCTGTTTTTT.

The chain uses TRBV11-3 and TRBJ2-5; 11 nucleotides match TRBD2. The CDR3 is 16 residues long. Per germline, CDR1 SGHNT and CDR2 YENEEA. The V segment lost 1 base and the J segment 3 bases; nucleotides outside the gene matches: 4. Here the CDR3 DNA reads TGTGCCAGCAGCTTAGGTGTACTAGCGGGAGAAGAGACCCAGTACTTC. This translates into CASSLGVLAGEETQYF.

This clone was seen a single time. The chain is built from TRBV28 and TRBJ2-1, with 8 positions matching TRBD2. Trimming took 6 bases from V and 5 from J; bases not matched to a gene: 12. CDR1 MDHEN and CDR2 SYDVKM come from the germline V gene. The CDR3 is 16 residues long. CDR3 sequence (DNA): TGTGCCAGCAGGGTCCTTGCTAGCGGGCTTAACAATGAGCAGTTCTTC. Amino acids: CASRVLASGLNNEQFF.

V is TRBV7-9 and J is TRBJ2-3, with D perhaps matching TRBD1 (6 bases). The length of the CDR3 is 14 residues. V lost 3 bases to trimming and J lost 1 base, with 8 bases between them. Germline V CDR1 and CDR2: SEHNR, FQNEAQ (reference sequence). The CDR3 sequence: CASSLGARTDTQYF. CDR3 nucleotides: TGTGCCAGCAGCTTGGGGGCCCGCACAGATACGCAGTATTTT.

The J gene is TRBJ1-6, the V gene TRBV6-5; 9 nucleotides line up with TRBD1. Germline CDR1 reads MNHEY; CDR2 reads SVGAGI. The V and J ends lost 3 bases and 6 bases, in that order; junction bases with no gene match: 6. CDR3 size: 16 residues. In nucleotides, the CDR3 is TGTGCCAGCAGTTATGGGGGGACAGGGCCTAATTCACCCCTCCACTTT. It codes for CASSYGGTGPNSPLHF.

The rearrangement uses TRBV28 and TRBJ1-1; D not resolved. Germline CDR1 reads MDHEN; CDR2 reads SYDVKM. The CDR3 is made up of 15 amino acids. The V and J ends lost 5 bases and 0 bases respectively, with 13 bases between them. CDR3 nucleotide sequence: TGTGCCAGCAGTCCAAATCTGAGGGTGAACACTGAAGCTTTCTTT. Amino acids: CASSPNLRVNTEAFF.

The chain joins TRBV25-1 to TRBJ2-2; no firm D call. CDR1 and CDR2 from the germline V gene are MGHDK and SYGVNS. CDR3 length: 16 residues. The V and J ends lost 5 bases and 4 bases respectively, with 17 bases between them. CDR3 in DNA: TGTGCCAGCAGTCAGGACCTGGTGGGGTTCACCGGGGAGCTGTTTTTT. Translation: CASSQDLVGFTGELFF.

J is TRBJ1-5 and V is TRBV2; D is undetermined. Germline V lookup: CDR1 SNHLY, CDR2 FYNNEI. The ends were cut back, 3 bases at V and 4 bases at J, with 13 bases in the middle. There are 15 residues in the CDR3. CDR3 DNA: TGTGCCAGCAGTGACTCCCTGGATCAGAATCAGCCCCAGCATTTT. Its protein product is CASSDSLDQNQPQHF.

The rearrangement joins TRBV25-1 to TRBJ2-2; D not certain. This CDR3 has 15 residues. With 4 bases removed from V and 5 bases from J, the gap between germline ends came to 14 bases. Germline values: CDR1 MGHDK, CDR2 SYGVNS. CDR3 sequence: CASSVHAGPTGELFF. The DNA for the CDR3 is TGTGCCAGCAGTGTACACGCCGGTCCAACCGGGGAGCTGTTTTTT.

This chain connects TRBV6-1 to TRBJ1-1; a possible D gene is TRBD1 (6 bases). From germline, CDR1 is MNHNS and CDR2 SASEGT. There are 12 residues in the CDR3. V lost 5 bases, J lost 7 bases, and 11 bases lay in between. CDR3 in amino acids: CASSLTGFEAFF. CDR3 in DNA: TGTGCCAGCAGTCTTACAGGGTTTGAAGCTTTCTTT.

This clone was seen only once. The chain joins TRBV15 to TRBJ2-1; D is unresolved. Germline loops: CDR1 LNHNV, CDR2 YYDKDF (reference sequence). The CDR3 sequence is 19 residues long. The V end was cut by 4 bases, the J end by 0 bases, with 22 bases between. CDR3 loop: CATSTQTGRLGFSYNEQFF. In DNA form, the CDR3 reads TGTGCCACCAGCACGCAGACTGGACGGCTAGGCTTCTCCTACAATGAGCAGTTCTTC.